The 30 T cell receptor beta chains below all came from one sample that was sequenced in a study of T cell repertoires in cytomegalovirus infection. TCRdb itself ran the reads through MiXCR, one entry per CDR3 protein. The sample yields roughly 500,000 distinct CDR3 sequences, roughly 46% seen once. These TCRs' antigens remain unknown. The sequences come from cultured PBMCs, collected from culture after CMV antigen stimulation. The receptors were sampled from a human donor in good health (CMV status not recorded). Some clones in this sample may be carry-over from other donors' samples.

The rearrangement uses TRBV7-3 and TRBJ2-5, with 16 positions matching TRBD2. Trimming at V came to 4 bases and at J to 1 base, leaving 9 bases not matched to a gene. This CDR3 spans 19 amino acids. CDR1 SGHTA and CDR2 FQGTGA come from the germline V gene. The CDR3 nucleotides read TGTGCCAGCAGCTCACCCGGGGGACTAGCGGGAGGGCCCCAAGAGACCCAGTACTTC. Protein sequence: CASSSPGGLAGGPQETQYF.

The J gene is TRBJ2-3, the V gene TRBV7-2, with 11 nucleotides matching TRBD2. Germline V gene data show CDR1 as SGHTA and CDR2 as FQGNSA. V dropped 5 bases and J dropped 6; count of bases not matched to a gene: 7. This CDR3 is 15 amino acids long. CDR3 in DNA: TGTGCCAGCAGCCAAACTAGCGGGGGAGGTGATACGCAGTATTTT. As protein: CASSQTSGGGDTQYF.

This chain joins TRBV7-2 and TRBJ2-5; TRBD2 matches 8 bases. The CDR3 runs to 14 residues. In germline, CDR1 is SGHTA, CDR2 FQGNSA. V lost 5 bases, J lost 9 bases, and 11 bases stayed unmatched. This chain's CDR3 is CASSRIAGPRAQYF. For the CDR3, the DNA is TGTGCCAGCAGCCGAATAGCGGGGCCCAGGGCCCAGTACTTC.

The J gene is TRBJ2-3, the V gene TRBV20-1; 12 bases map to TRBD2. Germline assignment: CDR1 DFQATT and CDR2 SNEGSKA (reference sequence). The CDR3 is 18 amino acids. The J segment lost 0 bases and the V segment lost 0 bases, leaving 7 bases of the junction unmatched. The CDR3 DNA sequence: TGCAGTGCTAGAGAGACTAGCGGGGGAAGAATAAGCACAGATACGCAGTATTTT. Translation gives CSARETSGGRISTDTQYF.

This clonotype was found a few times. The chain has TRBV7-2 and TRBJ2-7; 8 positions match TRBD1. The germline CDR1 and CDR2 sequences are SGHTA and FQGNSA. CDR3 length: 13 residues. With V trimmed by 4 bases and J by 5 bases, 4 bases remained unmatched. The CDR3 region has the DNA TGTGCCAGCAGCTACGACAGGGGCCACGAGCAGTACTTC. Translating gives CASSYDRGHEQYF.

The chain recombines TRBV7-2 with TRBJ2-7; D gene ambiguous. The CDR3 is 14 residues long. The germline V gene has CDR1 SGHTA and CDR2 FQGNSA. The V end lost 7 bases, the J end lost 3 bases, and 16 bases lay between the germline ends. CDR3: CASTTRTGYYEQYF. The CDR3 DNA follows: TGTGCCAGCACTACGAGAACTGGATACTACGAGCAGTACTTC.

The chain has TRBV12-3 or TRBV12-4 and TRBJ1-2; 9 nucleotides line up with TRBD1. Losses at the gene ends were 7 bases for V and 3 bases for J; bases not matched to a gene: 3. The CDR3 totals 13 residues. The CDR3 nucleotides are TGTGCCAGCACCCGACAGGGGGACTATGGCTACACCTTC. It encodes CASTRQGDYGYTF.

The chain links TRBV27 to TRBJ2-7; 11 positions match TRBD2. The CDR3 length is 13 residues. The ends lost 3 bases at V and 5 bases at J; junction bases unmatched: 0. CDR1 is MNHEY and CDR2 is SMNVEV in the germline V gene (reference sequence). The CDR3 sequence: CASSLTSGNEQYF. The CDR3 DNA reads TGTGCCAGCAGTTTGACTAGCGGGAACGAGCAGTACTTC.

The rearrangement uses TRBV7-9 and TRBJ1-2; 8 bases fit TRBD1. The CDR3 loop spans 18 amino acids. Germline trimming cut 4 bases from V and 0 bases from J; bases unmatched to any gene: 13. Germline V gene sequence: CDR1 SEHNR, CDR2 FQNEAQ (reference sequence). The CDR3 nucleotides are TGTGCCAGCAGCTCCATAACTTCGACAGGGGCCCCTAACTATGGCTACACCTTC. Its protein product is CASSSITSTGAPNYGYTF. Drawing the rest from reference TRBV7-9 and TRBJ1-2, the complete variable domain is DTGVSQNPRHKITKRGQNVTFRCDPISEHNRLYWYRQTLGQGPEFLTYFQNEAQLEKSRLLSDRFSAERPKGSFSTLEIQRTEQGDSAMYLCASSSITSTGAPNYGYTFGSGTRLTVV.

This chain joins TRBV6-2 or TRBV6-3 and TRBJ2-1; 8 bases line up with TRBD2. The length of the CDR3 is 18 residues. Germline CDR1 and CDR2: MNHEY and SVGEGT. Trimming at V came to 6 bases and at J to 4 bases, leaving 17 bases not matched to a gene. The CDR3 spells CASRMRGAGGPLYNEQFF. In nucleotides, the CDR3 is TGTGCCAGCAGAATGAGGGGGGCGGGAGGACCCCTATACAATGAGCAGTTCTTC.

This chain links TRBV7-4 with TRBJ1-2; the match to TRBD1 covers 8 bases. CDR3 length: 19 residues. V trimming: 4 bases; J trimming: 5 bases; junction bases outside the gene matches: 21. CDR1 and CDR2 from the germline V gene are SGHVT and SQSDAQ. The CDR3 protein is CASSSSGGKGAEKRYGYTF. As DNA, the CDR3 is TGTGCCAGCAGCTCATCAGGGGGCAAGGGCGCGGAAAAGCGGTATGGCTACACCTTC.

The chain links TRBV25-1 to TRBJ1-4; 7 bases match TRBD1. Trimming cost V 4 bases and J 3 bases; bases outside gene matches: 8. The CDR3 has 16 amino acids. CDR1 and CDR2 (germline): MGHDK, SYGVNS. The CDR3, as DNA: TGTGCCAGCAGTGGCGGACAGGTCTCGTCTAATGAAAAACTGTTTTTT. Its translation is CASSGGQVSSNEKLFF.

The V gene is TRBV7-2, the J gene TRBJ2-4; 16 nucleotides match TRBD2. V lost 5 bases, J lost 9 bases, and 13 bases stayed unmatched. The CDR3 has 18 residues. Germline lookup yields CDR1 SGHTA and CDR2 FQGNSA. CDR3 nucleotide sequence: TGTGCCAGCAGCCCGGGACTAGCGGGAGGGGGTTCACCGGGCATTCAGTACTTC. Translating it yields CASSPGLAGGGSPGIQYF.

This clonotype has a handful of counts. This chain links TRBV6-1 with TRBJ1-1; 9 bases are a match to TRBD1. V lost 10 bases, J lost 4 bases, and 10 bases stayed unmatched. The germline V gene has CDR1 MNHNS and CDR2 SASEGT. The CDR3 is made up of 14 amino acids. CDR3 in DNA: TGTGCCACCTTTTCCGGGACAGGGTTCACTGAAGCTTTCTTT. This sequence encodes CATFSGTGFTEAFF.

This clonotype was counted between two and nine times. The chain joins TRBV7-6 to TRBJ2-1, with 10 bases aligning to TRBD1. This CDR3 comprises 14 residues. From germline, CDR1 is SGHVS and CDR2 FNYEAQ. V lost 6 bases to trimming and J lost 6 bases; unmatched junction nucleotides: 5. In nucleotides, the CDR3 is TGTGCCAGCAGTTACGGGACAGGGGTCAATGAGCAGTTCTTC. As protein: CASSYGTGVNEQFF.

This chain connects TRBV12-3 or TRBV12-4 to TRBJ2-7, with D maybe TRBD1 (5 bases). The CDR3 contains 14 residues. Trimming shortened V by 5 bases and J by 5 bases, and 16 bases separated the two germline ends. CDR3: CASSPNQGWNEQYF. CDR3 sequence (DNA): TGTGCCAGCAGTCCAAACCAGGGTTGGAACGAGCAGTACTTC.

The gene calls are TRBV4-1 and TRBJ2-5; 10 positions agree with TRBD1. J was trimmed by 5 bases and V by 3 bases; bases with no gene match: 9. Germline-derived CDR1 and CDR2 are MGHRA and YSYEKL. The CDR3 sequence is 16 residues long. CDR3 DNA: TGCGCCAGCAGCCAGGGCCGGGACAGGGGCCAGGAGACCCAGTACTTC. This encodes CASSQGRDRGQETQYF.

This clonotype has just a few counts. The chain employs TRBV7-9 and TRBJ1-4, with D possibly matching TRBD1 (5 bases). The CDR3 runs 14 residues. Germline CDR1 reads SEHNR; CDR2 reads FQNEAQ (reference sequence). The ends were cut back, 5 bases at V and 8 bases at J, with 15 bases in the middle. CDR3 nucleotide sequence: TGTGCCAGCAGCAACCGGGACGGAGACGAAAAACTGTTTTTT. Protein sequence: CASSNRDGDEKLFF.

The chain is built from TRBV7-8 and TRBJ1-1, with D unresolved. There are 15 residues in the CDR3. The ends were cut back, 5 bases at V and 3 bases at J, with 16 bases in the middle. Germline V gene data show CDR1 as SGHVS and CDR2 as FQNEAQ. DNA for the CDR3: TGTGCCAGCAGCCCGTGGACGGGTCAAGACACTGAAGCTTTCTTT. This sequence encodes CASSPWTGQDTEAFF.

This clonotype was seen only a few times. The chain recombines TRBV7-2 with TRBJ1-6; D not resolved. The CDR3 totals 16 residues. The germline V and J ends were trimmed by 6 bases and 1 base, with 13 bases remaining between them. The V gene's germline CDR1 is SGHTA and CDR2 FQGNSA. CDR3 DNA sequence: TGTGCCAGCAGGAGAGGGCTGATTTCCTATAATTCACCCCTCCACTTT. Translating it yields CASRRGLISYNSPLHF.

This clonotype has a handful of counts. CDR3 nucleotides: TGTGCCAGCAGTTCGGACAGGGGTGGCACTGGGGCCAACGTCCTGACTTTC. Its protein product is CASSSDRGGTGANVLTF. The chain carries TRBV12-3 or TRBV12-4 and TRBJ2-6, with 9 bases lining up with TRBD1. V lost 4 bases, J lost 2 bases, and 6 bases stayed unmatched. This CDR3 is built from 17 residues.

The genes are TRBV6-6 and TRBJ2-1, with D hard to call. The CDR3 is made up of 15 amino acids. Per germline, CDR1 MNHNY and CDR2 SVGAGI (reference sequence). The ends were cut back, 6 bases at V and 6 bases at J, with 18 bases in the middle. CDR3 nucleotide sequence: TGTGCCAGCAGCAAGTTGCTGCAAGGTCGCAATGAGCAGTTCTTC. Translated, it gives CASSKLLQGRNEQFF.

The rearrangement links TRBV7-6 to TRBJ1-4, with D perhaps TRBD1 (6 bases). Germline CDR1 and CDR2: SGHVS and FNYEAQ. The V end was cut by 3 bases, the J end by 4 bases, with 12 bases between. The CDR3 sequence is 15 residues long. CDR3 in amino acids: CASSLRQANNEKLFF. In nucleotides, the CDR3 is TGTGCCAGCAGCTTGCGACAGGCGAATAATGAAAAACTGTTTTTT.

This clonotype was seen a handful of times. J is TRBJ1-5 and V is TRBV27, with D possibly matching TRBD1 (6 bases). In germline, CDR1 is MNHEY, CDR2 SMNVEV (reference sequence). V shed 5 bases and J shed 8 bases, with 16 bases lying between them. This CDR3 contains 14 residues. The CDR3 region has the DNA TGTGCCAGCAGTCCCAAACAGGGTCTGGAGCCCCAGCATTTT. This encodes CASSPKQGLEPQHF.

This clonotype was observed many times. The chain has TRBV7-2 and TRBJ2-1; 11 bases are a match to TRBD2. Germline values: CDR1 SGHTA, CDR2 FQGNSA. The CDR3 extends over 16 amino acids. The V and J ends lost 5 bases and 6 bases, in that order; junction bases with no gene match: 9. The CDR3 spells CASSVIAGGPFNEQFF. The CDR3 region has the DNA TGTGCCAGCAGCGTCATAGCGGGAGGGCCGTTCAATGAGCAGTTCTTC.

The rearrangement links TRBV3-1 to TRBJ2-7; 9 bases fit TRBD2. CDR1 LGHDT and CDR2 YNNKEL come from the germline V gene (reference sequence). CDR3 size: 15 residues. V dropped 4 bases and J dropped 2; count of bases not matched to a gene: 6. The CDR3 is CASSLMASGAYEQYF. The CDR3 DNA is TGTGCCAGCAGCCTCATGGCTAGCGGGGCCTACGAGCAGTACTTC.

This rearrangement joins TRBV7-2 to TRBJ2-7, with D possibly matching TRBD2 (6 bases). V was trimmed by 4 bases and J by 0 bases, leaving 13 bases between them. This CDR3 spans 15 amino acids. The V gene's germline CDR1 is SGHTA and CDR2 FQGNSA. CDR3 sequence (DNA): TGTGCCAGCAGCTCGAGCGGGCCCAGCTCCTACGAGCAGTACTTC. It specifies CASSSSGPSSYEQYF.

This clonotype was counted between two and nine times. The chain combines TRBV6-5 with TRBJ2-1, with 11 positions matching TRBD2. V shed 5 bases, J shed 3 bases, and the junction held 3 bases outside the gene matches. CDR3 length: 15 amino acids. CDR1 is MNHEY, CDR2 SVGAGI, per germline. CDR3 in DNA: TGTGCCAGCAGTGGGCTAGCGGGGGGCTACAATGAGCAGTTCTTC. This codes for CASSGLAGGYNEQFF.

Notes on this clonotype: A junction boundary mismatches the germline segment, possibly from a read error. The V gene is TRBV4-1, the J gene TRBJ2-3, with a possible D match to TRBD2 (6 bases). The V gene's germline CDR1 is MGHRA and CDR2 YSYEKL. The CDR3 totals 17 residues. This chain's CDR3 is CASSQDLMAGPTDTQYF. The DNA of the CDR3 is TGTGCCAGCAGCCAAGATTTAATGGCGGGACCCACAGATACGCAGTATTTT.

The V gene is TRBV7-2, the J gene TRBJ2-7; 8 positions agree with TRBD1. This CDR3 region has 13 residues. The V segment lost 4 bases and the J segment 6 bases; nucleotides outside the gene matches: 5. Germline V gene data show CDR1 as SGHTA and CDR2 as FQGNSA. The DNA for the CDR3 is TGTGCCAGCAGCTGGGACACAGGGGGCGAGCAGTACTTC. The encoded protein is CASSWDTGGEQYF.